The rows below give T cell receptor beta chains drawn from one sample of a study of blood T cell repertoires in COVID-19. The repertoire was sequenced with immunoSEQ multiplex PCR; TCRdb's copy has only in-frame clones and lacks some. The table has 110,000 to 150,000 clones, 84% seen once; the top ten hold 10% to 13%. The sample taken for sequencing was peripheral blood. The receptor set was obtained from a man between 60 and 70 years old with active or convalescent COVID-19. The CDR3 runs from the conserved cysteine through the conserved F or W. D genes are given only for firm matches.

D,V,CDR3
.,TRBV12-3/TRBV12-4,CASSLGATPPQYF
.,TRBV7-8,CASSSLGASNTEAFF
TRBD2,TRBV18,CASSPPRTSVSYTGELFF
.,TRBV6-5,CASRKWDGGSNEQFF
TRBD2,TRBV6-2/TRBV6-3,CASSYAISGGQETQYF
.,TRBV11-2,CASSLRGGETQYF
TRBD1,TRBV2,CASSGQGGLTEAFF
TRBD2,TRBV3-1/TRBV3-2,CASSQDLAGFYSGSYNEQFF
.,TRBV11-2,CASSLDSQGLDFSRYGYTF
.,TRBV19,CARSFLRGGNTEAFF
.,TRBV5-1,CASSFTGGETQYF
.,TRBV6-5,CASSYSRPPDGGTIYF
.,TRBV24-1,CATSVNRGGTDTQYF
.,TRBV12-5,CASGLVQTGTDTQYF
.,TRBV10-3,CAISPGSGGSPYEQYF
.,TRBV15,CATTGGRFGTEAFF
.,TRBV12-3/TRBV12-4,CAAYKGVGNTIYF
.,TRBV6-5,CASSLRAGRLNTEAFF
.,TRBV7-2,CASSLVGVGGSPLHF
.,TRBV18,CASSPGRGDGNTIYF
.,TRBV5-1,CASSLTSLSQETQYF
.,TRBV6-5,CASSYLTGDNEQFF
.,TRBV7-8,CASSPQGFPTEAFF
TRBD2,TRBV18,CASSPPTSGSSYNEQFF
TRBD1,TRBV4-2,CASSLRPPDRDNSPLHF
TRBD1,TRBV28,CASSLPWDRVDGYTF
.,TRBV9,CASSVERDYGYTF
.,TRBV5-1,CASMAGSGANVLTF
TRBD2,TRBV4-1,CASSQERTFGGADTQYF
TRBD1,TRBV7-9,CASSLRDRENTEAFF
TRBD1,TRBV3-1/TRBV3-2,CASSPQGGDEQFF
TRBD1,TRBV19,CASSLGQLNTEAFF
.,TRBV7-9,CASSTRGDQPQHF
.,TRBV20-1,CSARDHQEAFF
.,TRBV4-3,CASSQDSGTISGNTIYF
.,TRBV11-3,CASSLDFPRAGEIDSPLHF
.,TRBV27,CASGQVPLNTEAFF
.,TRBV27,CASSSPRGAGPGELFF
.,TRBV3-1/TRBV3-2,CASSQTSREGELFF
.,TRBV4-3,CASSQATQGTSPLHF
.,TRBV6-4,CASSDSASSYNEQFF
.,TRBV7-9,CASSLVEVTEAFF
.,TRBV29-1,CSVEINTEAFF
TRBD1,TRBV7-9,CASSLTGENEQFF
TRBD1,TRBV4-3,CASSHQTGGYSTEAFF
.,TRBV9,CASSVATGPTEAFF
TRBD1,TRBV12-5,CASGTGQGHSPLHF
TRBD1,TRBV7-9,CASSLTFGDSANEKLFF
TRBD1,TRBV11-2,CASSLLIQTQGASYGYTF
.,TRBV11-2,CASSLLARARSQETQYF
TRBD1,TRBV4-1,CASSQEPTGAVGEAFF
TRBD1,TRBV7-8,CASSLGTGIGSNQPQHF
.,TRBV15,CATSRARVGYTF
.,TRBV14,CASSHGVTSTDTQYF